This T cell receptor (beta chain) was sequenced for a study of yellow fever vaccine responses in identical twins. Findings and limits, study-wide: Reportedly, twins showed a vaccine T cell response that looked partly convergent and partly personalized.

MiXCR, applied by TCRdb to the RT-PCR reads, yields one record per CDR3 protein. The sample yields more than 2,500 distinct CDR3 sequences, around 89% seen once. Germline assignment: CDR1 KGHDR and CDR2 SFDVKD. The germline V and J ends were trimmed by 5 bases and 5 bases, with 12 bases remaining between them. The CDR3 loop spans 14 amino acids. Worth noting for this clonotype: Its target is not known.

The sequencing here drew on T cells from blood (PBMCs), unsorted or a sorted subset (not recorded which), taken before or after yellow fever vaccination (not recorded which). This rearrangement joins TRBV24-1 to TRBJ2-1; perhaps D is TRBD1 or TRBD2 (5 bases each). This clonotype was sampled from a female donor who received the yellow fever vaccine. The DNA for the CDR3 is TGTGCCACCAGTGGCACCGGGACCGACAATGAGCAGTTCTTC. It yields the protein CATSGTGTDNEQFF.